The clone carrying this T cell receptor beta chain has more than one count but fewer than ten. One entry per CDR3 protein, called by TCRdb with MiXCR from the 5' RACE reads. The sample records 250,000 to 300,000 distinct CDR3 sequences, about 5% being singletons. There are 17 residues in the CDR3. Germline-derived CDR1 and CDR2 are KGHSH and LQKENI. The germline V and J ends were trimmed by 4 bases and 1 base, with 17 bases remaining between them. This sample was included in a study of T cells after yellow fever vaccination. The chain uses TRBV18 and TRBJ2-1, with a possible D match to TRBD2 (5 bases). The receptor's source is a man between 18 and 35 years old who received the YFV17D yellow fever vaccine. The sample consisted of CD4+ T cells sorted from PBMCs, taken on the day of the yellow fever booster vaccination. The CDR3 is CASSRNSGTGSYNEQFF. CDR3 nucleotide sequence: TGTGCCAGCTCACGGAACAGCGGAACGGGTTCCTACAATGAGCAGTTCTTC. The whole variable domain, remainder taken from reference TRBV18 and TRBJ2-1, is NAGVMQNPRHLVRRRGQEARLRCSPMKGHSHVYWYRQLPEEGLKFMVYLQKENIIDESGMPKERFSAEFPKEGPSILRIQQVVRGDSAAYFCASSRNSGTGSYNEQFFGPGTRLTVL.